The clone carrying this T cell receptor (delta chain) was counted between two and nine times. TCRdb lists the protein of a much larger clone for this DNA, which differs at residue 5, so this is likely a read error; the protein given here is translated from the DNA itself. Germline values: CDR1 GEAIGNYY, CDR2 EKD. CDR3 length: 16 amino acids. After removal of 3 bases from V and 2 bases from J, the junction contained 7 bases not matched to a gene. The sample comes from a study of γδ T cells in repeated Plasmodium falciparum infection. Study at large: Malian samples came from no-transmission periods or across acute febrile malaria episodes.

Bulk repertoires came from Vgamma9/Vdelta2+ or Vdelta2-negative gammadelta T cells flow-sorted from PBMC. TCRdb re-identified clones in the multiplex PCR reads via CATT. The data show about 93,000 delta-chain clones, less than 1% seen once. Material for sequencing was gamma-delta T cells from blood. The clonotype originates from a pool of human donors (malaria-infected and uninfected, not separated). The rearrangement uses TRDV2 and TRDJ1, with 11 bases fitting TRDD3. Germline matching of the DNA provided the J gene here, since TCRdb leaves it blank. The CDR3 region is CACDALGDSGTDKLIF. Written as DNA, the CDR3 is TGTGCCTGTGACGCACTGGGGGATAGCGGAACCGATAAACTCATCTTT.